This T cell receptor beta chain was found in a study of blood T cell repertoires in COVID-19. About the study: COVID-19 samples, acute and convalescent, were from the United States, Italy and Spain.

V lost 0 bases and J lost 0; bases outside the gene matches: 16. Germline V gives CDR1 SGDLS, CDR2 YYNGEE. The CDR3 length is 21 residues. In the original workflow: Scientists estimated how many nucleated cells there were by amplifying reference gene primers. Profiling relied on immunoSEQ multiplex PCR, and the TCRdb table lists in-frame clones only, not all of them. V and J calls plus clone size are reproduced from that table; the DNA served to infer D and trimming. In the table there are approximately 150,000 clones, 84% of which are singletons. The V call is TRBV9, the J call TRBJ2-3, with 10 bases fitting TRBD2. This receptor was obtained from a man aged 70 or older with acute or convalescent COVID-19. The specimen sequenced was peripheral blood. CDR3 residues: CASSVATASGRARRSTDTQYF. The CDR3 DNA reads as TGTGCCAGCAGCGTAGCAACCGCCAGCGGGAGGGCCCGGCGAAGCACAGATACGCAGTATTTT.